This TCR beta chain was profiled in a study of human T cells and chemical hapten exposure (dated by TCRdb to the early 2020s). For context, the study as a whole: For sensitization, 2% DPC in acetone was applied to a roughly 2 cm by roughly 2 cm area of upper inner arm skin. Blood for TCR sequencing was provided by twenty-nine alopecia patients at one to four time points (pre-sensitization, 2, 6 and 24 weeks). Patch tests used Finn chambers with 0.01% DPC on the upper back, scored after 6 days by International Contact Dermatitis Research Group standards. Libraries were pooled for sequencing, and per-sample TCR yields varied mainly because of small differences in library volumes within the pool. Blood samples were taken from patients before sensitization (week 0) and then at 2, 6 and about 24 weeks after DPC sensitization. The patient cohort, mostly female, included alopecia areata with under or over 50% scalp involvement, alopecia totalis and alopecia universalis. Weekly therapeutic DPC doses were additionally applied to the scalp of patients throughout the roughly 25-week study period. Peripheral blood TCR repertoire changes were tracked in vivo in alopecia patients during primary and secondary sensitization to the hapten diphenylcyclopropenone (DPC). What the work shows at the level of the full study, not this receptor alone: All patients had alopecia, a presumed autoimmune disease, so their immune response might differ from that of healthy individuals. The number of PT1 expanded TCRs positively correlated with patch test score, significant at thresholds 8, 16 and 32 but not 4. Compared with pre-sensitization or healthy control sets, expanded TCRs formed significantly more large CDR3 similarity clusters, which is consistent with antigen-driven responses. No change with DPC sensitization was found in the number of TCRs above 1 in 1000 frequency, and no evidence of global repertoire structure alterations was found. After repeated subsampling, changes were observed in the strength of the expansion versus patch-test correlation and in the threshold at which the correlation became significant.

This clonotype was seen ten or more times. It lacks a known antigen. No per-base quality is available; no much larger clone lies one base away. V is reduced by 0 bases and J by 6 bases, leaving a spacing of 15 bases between them. The germline V gene gives CDR1 as MNHEY and CDR2 as SVGAGI. The CDR3, cysteine through phenylalanine, is 16 amino acids long. Only the CDR3 DNA is retained, 48 bases long and in frame from the first base. The meaning of the sample's time point label: patch test 2, 6 weeks after DPC sensitization. The treatment or condition label of this sample denotes: therapeutic diphenylcyclopropenone sensitization with weekly scalp DPC. Blood at each patch-test visit was drawn before the patch test was applied. Patients were eligible if aged 18 to 70, diagnosed with alopecia and judged suitable for DPC therapy, and pregnant patients were excluded. Total RNA was extracted from unfractionated whole blood collected in Tempus Blood RNA tubes.

The library was obtained by RACE. These reads were obtained on a NextSeq 500. Library preparation attached unique molecular identifiers to individual cDNA molecules for quantitative, reproducible TCR counting. From each blood RNA sample, both TCR alpha and TCR beta chains were sequenced. Turning to the authors' computational methods: The median number of TCRs per sample was around 96,000, ranging from roughly 23,224 to 700,000. The Decombinator software suite was used to annotate the V, J and CDR3 of the TCR reads. Every sample was subsampled to the same number of TCRs (28,000) for the PS versus PT1 abundance plots. Expanded TCRs were defined as absent before sensitization and observed at least eight times at the 2-week time point. TCRdb trimmed public reads at Q25 via fastp, called clones via MiXCR and kept in-frame beta chains. Identical CDR3 protein sequences are pooled into one entry, listed with their most common genes and DNA. The V and J calls and clone size come from TCRdb's table, not from the authors' own analysis. This sample comprises approximately 120,000 distinct CDR3 sequences, 9.2% of them detected only once. The ten largest account for about 3.4% of the sample.

This sequence was found in a woman between 35 and 50 years old with alopecia areata. Some clones in this sample may be carry-over from other donors' samples. The chain links TRBV6-5 with TRBJ1-3, with no confident D gene call. Specimen: whole blood, collected in connection with sensitization to the hapten diphenylcyclopropenone (DPC). CDR3 region: CASSYSTDPLPNTIYF. In nucleotide form, the sequence is TGTGCCAGCAGTTACTCCACAGACCCGCTGCCAAACACCATATATTTT.